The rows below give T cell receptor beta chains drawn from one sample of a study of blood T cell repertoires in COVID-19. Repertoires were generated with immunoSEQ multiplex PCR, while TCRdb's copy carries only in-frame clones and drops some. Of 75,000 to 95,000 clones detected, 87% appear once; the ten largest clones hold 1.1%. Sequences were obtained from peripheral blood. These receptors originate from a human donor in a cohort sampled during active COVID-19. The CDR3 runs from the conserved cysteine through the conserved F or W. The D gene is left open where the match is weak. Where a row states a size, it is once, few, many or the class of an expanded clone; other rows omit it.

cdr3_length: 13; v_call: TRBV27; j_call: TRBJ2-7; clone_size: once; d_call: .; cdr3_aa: CASSFSQGYEQYF; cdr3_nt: TGTGCCAGCAGTTTTTCTCAGGGCTACGAGCAGTACTTC
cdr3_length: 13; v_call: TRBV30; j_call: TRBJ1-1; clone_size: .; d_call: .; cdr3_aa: CAWSRGFDTEAFF; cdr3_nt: TGTGCCTGGAGCAGAGGGTTCGACACTGAAGCTTTCTTT
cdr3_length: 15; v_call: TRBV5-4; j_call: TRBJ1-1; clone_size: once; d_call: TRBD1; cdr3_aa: CASSSRQGSDTEAFF; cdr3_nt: TGTGCCAGCAGCTCTAGACAGGGGAGTGACACTGAAGCTTTCTTT
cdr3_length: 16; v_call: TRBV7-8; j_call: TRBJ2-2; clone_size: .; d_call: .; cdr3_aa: CASSLAHGGGGGELFF; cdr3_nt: TGTGCCAGCAGCTTAGCGCATGGGGGAGGGGGCGGGGAGCTGTTTTTT
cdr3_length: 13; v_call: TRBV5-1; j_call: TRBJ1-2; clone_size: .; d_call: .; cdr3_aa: CASSFGGNYGYTF; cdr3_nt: TGCGCCAGCAGCTTCGGGGGGAACTATGGCTACACCTTC
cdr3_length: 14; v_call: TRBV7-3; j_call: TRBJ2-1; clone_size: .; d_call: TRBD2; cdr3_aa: CASSLGGERNEQFF; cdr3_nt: TGTGCCAGCAGCTTAGGGGGGGAGCGGAATGAGCAGTTCTTC
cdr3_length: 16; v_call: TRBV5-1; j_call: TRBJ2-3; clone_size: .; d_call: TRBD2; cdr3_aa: CASSAGLAGGEDTQYF; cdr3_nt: TGCGCCAGCAGCGCCGGACTAGCGGGAGGGGAAGATACGCAGTATTTT
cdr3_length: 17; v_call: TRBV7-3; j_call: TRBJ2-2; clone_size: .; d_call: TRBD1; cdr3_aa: CASSPSRQGPNTGELFF; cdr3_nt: TGTGCCAGCAGCCCAAGCCGACAGGGCCCTAACACCGGGGAGCTGTTTTTT
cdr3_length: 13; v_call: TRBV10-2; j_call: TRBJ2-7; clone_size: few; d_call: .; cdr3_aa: CASSERTPYEQYF; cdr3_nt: TGCGCCAGCAGTGAACGGACACCCTACGAGCAGTACTTC
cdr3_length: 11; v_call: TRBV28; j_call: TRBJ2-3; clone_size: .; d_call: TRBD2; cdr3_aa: CASSGGTKQYF; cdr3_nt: TGTGCCAGCAGTGGGGGGACTAAGCAGTATTTT
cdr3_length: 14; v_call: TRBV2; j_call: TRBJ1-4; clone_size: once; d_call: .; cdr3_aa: CASRGANTNEKLFF; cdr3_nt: TGTGCCAGCAGGGGGGCGAACACTAATGAAAAACTGTTTTTT
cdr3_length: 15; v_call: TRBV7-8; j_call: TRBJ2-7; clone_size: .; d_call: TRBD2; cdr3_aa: CASSNRLAGPYEQYF; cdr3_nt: TGTGCCAGCAGTAACCGACTAGCGGGGCCCTACGAGCAGTACTTC
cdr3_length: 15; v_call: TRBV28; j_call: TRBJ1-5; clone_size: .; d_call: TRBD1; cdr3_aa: CASTSTGTGRQPQHF; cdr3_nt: TGTGCCAGCACTTCTACGGGGACAGGGCGACAGCCCCAGCATTTT
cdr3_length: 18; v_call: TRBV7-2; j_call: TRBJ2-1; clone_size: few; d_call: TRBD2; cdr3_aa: CASSLAPRTSGAYNEQFF; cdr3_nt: TGTGCCAGCAGCTTAGCGCCCCGGACTAGCGGGGCCTACAATGAGCAGTTCTTC
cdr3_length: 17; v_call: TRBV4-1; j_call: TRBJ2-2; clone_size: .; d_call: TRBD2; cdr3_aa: CASSPGGEGPNTGELFF; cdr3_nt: TGCGCCAGCAGCCCCGGTGGGGAGGGTCCGAACACCGGGGAGCTGTTTTTT
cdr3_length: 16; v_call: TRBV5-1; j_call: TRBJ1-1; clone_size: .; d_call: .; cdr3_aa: CASSSGTGRENTEAFF; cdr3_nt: TGCGCCAGCAGCTCGGGTACAGGGAGGGAGAACACTGAAGCTTTCTTT
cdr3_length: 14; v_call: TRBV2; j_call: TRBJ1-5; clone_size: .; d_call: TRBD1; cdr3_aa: CASSATGSNQPQHF; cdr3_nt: TGTGCCAGCAGTGCGACAGGGAGCAATCAGCCCCAGCATTTT